This T cell receptor (beta chain) is from a study of blood T cell repertoires in COVID-19. Study information: COVID-19 samples collected from the United States, Italy and Spain covered acute and convalescent phases. T cells, B-cell-depleted T cells, or PBMCs supplied cDNA or gDNA.

Original handling: Nucleated cell counts were estimated from reference gene primer amplification. This table comes from immunoSEQ multiplex PCR, and its TCRdb copy is limited to in-frame clones, with some not included. V and J calls and clone size are as listed in that table; D and trimming were resolved from the DNA. The data hold approximately 240,000 clones, with 86% observed a single time. There are a few counts of this clone. The CDR3 is 13 amino acids. Germline V gene sequence: CDR1 ENHRY, CDR2 SYGVKD. V lost 4 bases to trimming and J lost 8 bases, with 12 bases between them. This receptor was identified in a woman in her twenties or thirties who had recovered from COVID-19. The rearrangement links TRBV10-3 to TRBJ1-3; D is possibly TRBD1 (6 bases). Sequencing was done on a sample of peripheral blood. CDR3 protein: CAISVNREDTIYF. CDR3 nucleotide sequence: TGTGCCATCAGTGTGAACAGGGAAGACACCATATATTTT.